The entry below gives a single T cell receptor beta chain sequence along with its context. Its antigen remains unknown. The entry originates in a study of PD-L1 blockade in urothelial cancer. Study as a whole: The study started patients on atezolizumab around 2014, giving 1,200 mg intravenously every 3 weeks. Prior chemotherapy ranged from 0 to 3 regimens per patient. General study findings and limits: Tumor-associated TCR clones expanded more in blood at 3 weeks in patients with durable benefit.

Losses at the gene ends were 3 bases for V and 5 bases for J; bases not matched to a gene: 9. The V gene's germline CDR1 is MDHEN and CDR2 SYDVKM. The CDR3 spans 15 residues. TCRdb's table, derived via immunoSEQ multiplex PCR, lists solely in-frame clones and lacks some. The sample carries 70,000 or so clones, approximately 91% recorded once. The specimen comprised PBMCs, sampled around atezolizumab (anti-PD-L1) treatment. The sequence was collected from a man between 60 and 75 years old with urothelial cancer. This chain uses TRBV28 with TRBJ2-5, with TRBD1 matching over 7 bases. CDR3 nucleotide sequence: TGTGCCAGCAGTTTCTACAGGGGTTCGGGGGAGACCCAGTACTTC. Translated, it gives CASSFYRGSGETQYF. Full variable domain (outside the CDR3, taken from reference TRBV28 and TRBJ2-5): DVKVTQSSRYLVKRTGEKVFLECVQDMDHENMFWYRQDPGLGLRLIYFSYDVKMKEKGDIPEGYSVSREKKERFSLILESASTNQTSMYLCASSFYRGSGETQYFGPGTRLLVL.